The 9 T cell receptor beta chains in this list originate from one sample, sequenced in a study of brain T cells in children with intractable seizures. Assay used: immunoSEQ multiplex PCR; TCRdb lists only in-frame clones, some missing. Of about 340,000 clones listed, more than 85% are singletons. Time point given: blood from clinic visit 5 months post-surgery; TSC patient then seizure free. The sample consisted of peripheral blood, taken 4 to 5 months after surgery. These receptors were taken from a boy younger than two with tuberous sclerosis and intractable seizures.

This clone has a single count. The rearrangement links TRBV6-7 to TRBJ1-3; TRBD1 agrees at 8 bases. TRBV6-7 is filed as an ORF, its function uncertain. Unmatched junction bases numbered 9, after V lost 7 bases and J lost 7 bases. The CDR3 consists of 14 residues. The CDR3 spells CASTLDRVPNTIYF. The DNA of the CDR3 is TGTGCCAGCACCCTGGACAGGGTCCCCAACACCATATATTTT.

The chain combines TRBV2 with TRBJ2-7; D could derive from TRBD1 or TRBD2 (5 bases each). Germline V gene data show CDR1 as SNHLY and CDR2 as FYNNEI. Trimming cost V 6 bases and J 3 bases, with 12 bases left between them. The CDR3 loop spans 13 amino acids. CDR3 sequence (DNA): TGTGCCAGCAGGGATGGGACCCTCTACGAGCAGTACTTC. Its protein is CASRDGTLYEQYF.

This clone came up once. V is TRBV6-1 and J is TRBJ1-5; weak D call: TRBD1 (6 bases). Trimming left V 1 base short and J 9 bases short, with 19 bases between. In germline, CDR1 is MNHNS, CDR2 SASEGT. The CDR3 runs 16 residues. The DNA of the CDR3 is TGTGCCAGCAGTGAAGGTTGGCAAGGGGGGACAAGGCCCCAGCATTTT. This codes for CASSEGWQGGTRPQHF.

The chain carries TRBV6-2 or TRBV6-3 and TRBJ1-5, with no clear D. The V end lost 0 bases, the J end lost 2 bases, and 8 bases lay between the germline ends. The CDR3 covers 15 residues. The V gene's germline CDR1 is MNHEY and CDR2 SVGEGT. As DNA, the CDR3 is TGTGCCAGCAGTTACTCGACGACGGGCAATCAGCCCCAGCATTTT. This translates into CASSYSTTGNQPQHF.

The V call is TRBV11-2, the J call TRBJ2-7; D is uncertain. V was cut by 5 bases and J by 7 bases, with 9 bases left in between. The CDR3 runs to 11 residues. The germline gives CDR1 SGHAT, CDR2 FQNNGV. The CDR3 DNA sequence: TGTGCCAGCAGCCTGAAGTTGGAGCAGTACTTC. Protein: CASSLKLEQYF.

Worth noting for this clone: The same CDR3 is also encoded by other DNA sequences in this sample. The rearrangement uses TRBV30 and TRBJ2-6; no definite D call. V lost 2 bases and J 3 bases, leaving 2 bases between the germline ends. Germline V gives CDR1 GTSNPN, CDR2 SVGIG (reference sequence). This CDR3 region has 12 residues. The CDR3 nucleotides are TGTGCCTGGAGTAGTGGGGCCAACGTCCTGACTTTC. Encoded protein: CAWSSGANVLTF. Together with reference TRBV30 and TRBJ2-6, the CDR3 gives the full variable domain: SQTIHQWPATLVQPVGSPLSLECTVEGTSNPNLYWYRQAAGRGLQLLFYSVGIGQISSEVPQNLSASRPQDRQFILSSKKLLLSDSGFYLCAWSSGANVLTFGAGSRLTVL.

The CDR3 coding sequence is TGTGCCAGCAGCCGTTATAGAAGTCCTGAGCAGTTCTTC. Translated: CASSRYRSPEQFF. This rearrangement joins TRBV3-1 (or the pseudogene TRBV3-2) to TRBJ2-1, with D unresolved. CDR3 length: 13 amino acids. Germline values: CDR1 LGHDT, CDR2 YNNKEL (reference sequence). V gave up 4 bases and J gave up 9 bases, with 13 bases separating them.

The chain has TRBV14 and TRBJ1-6; TRBD1 aligns across 9 bases. J gave up 3 bases and V 3 bases, and 3 bases lay outside the gene matches. This CDR3 has 16 amino acids. The germline V gene encodes CDR1 SGHDN and CDR2 FVKESK. DNA for the CDR3: TGTGCCAGCAGCCATCCGGGACAGGGCTATAATTCACCCCTCCACTTT. Its protein is CASSHPGQGYNSPLHF.

The V call is TRBV5-1, the J call TRBJ2-3; no clear D. This CDR3 region has 14 residues. The germline V and J ends were trimmed by 5 bases and 5 bases, with 15 bases remaining between them. The germline gives CDR1 SGHRS, CDR2 YFSETQ. CDR3 bases: TGCGCCAGCAGTATTGCAGACGTCCAAGATACGCAGTATTTT. It encodes CASSIADVQDTQYF.